A single sample is the source of the 25 T cell receptor beta chains below, sequenced in a study of T cells after yellow fever vaccination. A single record per CDR3 protein comes from TCRdb applying MiXCR to the 5' RACE reads. The sample holds tens of thousands of distinct CDR3 sequences, about 14% seen once. Sequenced here: CD8+ T cells not binding an NS4B(214-222) dextramer, sorted from PBMCs, sampled 21 days after the first yellow fever vaccination. These receptors came from a man between 18 and 29 years old who received the YFV17D yellow fever vaccine.

This clonotype was recorded many times. The V gene is TRBV11-2, the J gene TRBJ2-5; D tentatively fits TRBD1 or TRBD2 (5 bases each). CDR3 length equals 13 residues. Between the trimmed V and J ends, which lost 1 base and 5 bases, there was a span of 8 bases. The germline gives CDR1 SGHAT, CDR2 FQNNGV. The CDR3 here is CASSLVGDETQYF. In DNA form, the CDR3 reads TGTGCCAGCAGCTTAGTTGGGGACGAGACCCAGTACTTC.

The sample holds many counts of this clonotype. The V call is TRBV20-1, the J call TRBJ2-1; 11 nucleotides align to TRBD2. CDR1 is DFQATT and CDR2 is SNEGSKA in the germline V gene (reference sequence). The CDR3 is 15 residues long. V lost 0 bases, J lost 3 bases, and 1 base stayed unmatched. Here the CDR3 DNA reads TGCAGTGCTAGAGATAGCGGGGGGGACTACAATGAGCAGTTCTTC. Amino acid sequence: CSARDSGGDYNEQFF.

This clonotype showed up many times. The V call is TRBV27, the J call TRBJ2-1, with 7 bases lining up with TRBD1. Germline V gene data show CDR1 as MNHEY and CDR2 as SMNVEV (reference sequence). V shed 8 bases and J 2 bases; nucleotides not matched to a gene: 0. This CDR3 contains 12 residues. The CDR3 protein is CASGTAYNEQFF. The DNA of the CDR3 is TGTGCCAGCGGGACAGCCTACAATGAGCAGTTCTTC.

This clonotype appeared a single time. This chain uses TRBV5-5 with TRBJ2-7; 9 nucleotides line up with TRBD1. This CDR3 is 15 amino acids long. The J segment lost 3 bases and the V segment lost 3 bases, leaving 7 bases of the junction unmatched. Germline CDR1 SGHKS, CDR2 YYEKEE (reference sequence). The CDR3 loop is CASSYGTGFGYEQYV. DNA for the CDR3: TGTGCCAGCAGCTACGGGACAGGGTTCGGCTACGAGCAGTACGTC.

This clonotype was recorded a few times. The chain combines TRBV12-5 with TRBJ2-2, with D unclear. This CDR3 region has 13 residues. The V gene lost 1 base and the J gene lost 4 bases, with 4 bases spanning the gap. Germline-derived CDR1 and CDR2 are LGHNT and FRNRAP. The CDR3 coding sequence is TGTGCTAGTGGTTTGGGCAGCACCGGGGAGCTGTTTTTT. It yields the protein CASGLGSTGELFF.

V gene TRBV20-1 combines with J gene TRBJ2-7; D is perhaps TRBD2 (7 bases). The CDR3 length is 14 residues. The V end was cut by 0 bases, the J end by 3 bases, with 12 bases between. Germline loops: CDR1 DFQATT, CDR2 SNEGSKA (reference sequence). CDR3 nucleotides: TGCAGTGCTAGAGACCGGGGGGCAAGCTACGAGCAGTACTTC. As protein: CSARDRGASYEQYF.

This clonotype has ten or more counts. The genes are TRBV4-3 and TRBJ1-1; 10 bases agree with TRBD1. The germline V gene has CDR1 LGHNA and CDR2 YSLEER. The CDR3 runs 16 residues. V gave up 3 bases and J gave up 3 bases; unmatched junction bases: 7. The DNA for the CDR3 is TGCGCCAGCAGCCAGCGGGACAGGGGATTTCACACTGAAGCTTTCTTT. Translating gives CASSQRDRGFHTEAFF.

This clonotype has a handful of counts. The chain combines TRBV6-4 with TRBJ2-1; unclear D gene. V lost 1 base and J 0 bases, leaving 7 bases between the germline ends. The V gene's germline CDR1 is MRHNA and CDR2 SNTAGT. There are 15 residues in the CDR3. In DNA form, the CDR3 reads TGTGCCAGCAGTGACTTTGCGTTCTCCTACAATGAGCAGTTCTTC. Translated, it gives CASSDFAFSYNEQFF.

The chain carries TRBV7-8 and TRBJ1-4, with D maybe TRBD1 (5 bases). This CDR3 comprises 14 residues. The germline V gene has CDR1 SGHVS and CDR2 FQNEAQ. Trimming left V 5 bases short and J 4 bases short, with 11 bases between. This CDR3 is CASSDRDGNEKLFF. CDR3 DNA: TGTGCCAGCAGCGACCGGGACGGTAATGAAAAACTGTTTTTT.

This chain connects TRBV7-2 to TRBJ2-5; D is perhaps TRBD1 or TRBD2 (5 bases each). Trimming took 4 bases from V and 3 from J, leaving 12 bases between them. CDR1 is SGHTA and CDR2 is FQGNSA in the germline V gene. The CDR3 is 14 residues long. CDR3 in amino acids: CASSWDLGEETQYF. CDR3 nucleotide sequence: TGTGCCAGCAGCTGGGACCTCGGGGAAGAGACCCAGTACTTC.

The V call is TRBV11-2, the J call TRBJ2-5; 9 bases agree with TRBD2. The J segment lost 1 base and the V segment lost 2 bases, leaving 11 bases of the junction unmatched. Germline CDR1 and CDR2: SGHAT and FQNNGV. CDR3 length: 18 amino acids. The CDR3, as DNA: TGTGCCAGCAGCTTAATTAGCGGGGGAGCCCAAATCCAAGAGACCCAGTACTTC. Its protein is CASSLISGGAQIQETQYF.

The V and J genes are TRBV29-1 and TRBJ2-2; D uncertain. Germline V gene lookup returns CDR1 SQVTM and CDR2 ANQGSEA. This CDR3 is 13 amino acids long. V lost 5 bases and J 4 bases, leaving 11 bases between the germline ends. CDR3 sequence reads: CSVLRSVTGELFF. Written as DNA, the CDR3 is TGCAGCGTTCTTCGGTCCGTCACCGGGGAGCTGTTTTTT.

This chain links TRBV5-1 with TRBJ2-1; perhaps TRBD2 as D (5 bases). This CDR3 region has 16 residues. Per germline, CDR1 SGHRS and CDR2 YFSETQ. V gave up 4 bases and J gave up 7 bases, with 21 bases separating them. CDR3 DNA sequence: TGCGCCAGCAGCCTGTCGAGGGTAGCCGCGGCGAATGAGCAGTTCTTC. Its protein is CASSLSRVAAANEQFF.

The gene calls are TRBV20-1 and TRBJ2-1, with 7 bases aligning to TRBD1. The CDR3 runs to 13 residues. Germline CDR1 DFQATT, CDR2 SNEGSKA (reference sequence). The trim removed 3 bases at V and 9 bases at J, leaving 8 bases unmatched. Here the CDR3 DNA reads TGCAGTGCTAGGGGGACAGCCTCGGGTGAGCAGTTCTTC. Its protein product is CSARGTASGEQFF.

V gene TRBV24-1 combines with J gene TRBJ1-5, with D tentatively TRBD1 (5 bases). The germline CDR1 and CDR2 sequences are KGHDR and SFDVKD. V was shortened by 4 bases and J by 6 bases, with 12 bases between the two germline ends. This CDR3 region has 14 residues. The CDR3 reads CATSEPTGRQPQHF. CDR3 in DNA: TGTGCCACCAGTGAACCAACAGGCCGTCAGCCCCAGCATTTT.

The chain uses TRBV7-9 and TRBJ1-1; TRBD1 is a possible D gene (5 bases). The length of the CDR3 is 15 residues. V dropped 6 bases and J dropped 1 base, with 15 bases sitting between them. Germline loops: CDR1 SEHNR, CDR2 FQNEAQ (reference sequence). The CDR3 DNA is TGTGCCAGCAGTTATTTAGCGACAGCGAACACTGAAGCTTTCTTT. It specifies CASSYLATANTEAFF.

This clonotype was picked up a small number of times. The chain has TRBV10-2 and TRBJ2-2; no firm D call. Germline assignment: CDR1 WSHSY and CDR2 SAAADI. The CDR3 is made up of 15 amino acids. V was clipped by 4 bases and J by 4 bases, with 13 bases between them. The DNA for the CDR3 is TGCGCCAGCAGTGGGGGTGGCGGTGCCACCGGGGAGCTGTTTTTT. It is translated as CASSGGGGATGELFF.

This clonotype was seen more than once but under ten times. This chain uses TRBV7-9 with TRBJ1-1; perhaps TRBD1 as D (6 bases). V was cut by 3 bases and J by 4 bases, with 9 bases left in between. CDR1 is SEHNR and CDR2 is FQNEAQ in the germline V gene (reference sequence). The CDR3 spans 13 residues. CDR3 protein: CASSFGTSTEAFF. The CDR3 nucleotides are TGTGCCAGCAGCTTCGGGACAAGCACTGAAGCTTTCTTT.

This clonotype was detected a few times. This chain uses TRBV27 with TRBJ1-6; maybe TRBD1 (5 bases). V was clipped by 6 bases and J by 9 bases, with 18 bases between them. The germline gives CDR1 MNHEY, CDR2 SMNVEV (reference sequence). The CDR3 is 15 amino acids. The CDR3 spells CASRARQSLSSPLHF. CDR3 in DNA: TGTGCCAGCAGGGCGAGACAGTCCCTTTCTTCACCCCTCCACTTT.

This chain links TRBV5-1 with TRBJ1-4, with D unresolved. This CDR3 is built from 15 residues. Trimming took off 5 bases at V and 7 bases at J, with 18 bases between the two ends. Germline-derived CDR1 and CDR2 are SGHRS and YFSETQ. The CDR3 DNA follows: TGCGCCAGCAGACCGGGCGAGGAGGAGGGTGAAAAACTGTTTTTT. Residues: CASRPGEEEGEKLFF.

This clonotype was counted a few times. The chain couples TRBV25-1 to TRBJ2-2; 9 positions agree with TRBD2. The trim removed 7 bases at V and 5 bases at J, leaving 11 bases unmatched. The CDR3 sequence is 16 residues long. Germline CDR1 and CDR2: MGHDK and SYGVNS. This CDR3 reads CASNPTSGPGTGELFF. CDR3 nucleotide sequence: TGTGCCAGCAACCCAACTAGCGGGCCGGGGACCGGGGAGCTGTTTTTT.

In nucleotides, the CDR3 is TGCAGCGTTGAAGAGGGGACAGGAATCTACGAGCAGTACTTC. Residues: CSVEEGTGIYEQYF. The J gene is TRBJ2-7, the V gene TRBV29-1; 8 bases align to TRBD1. V trimming: 0 bases; J trimming: 3 bases; junction bases outside the gene matches: 4. Germline V gives CDR1 SQVTM, CDR2 ANQGSEA. This CDR3 is 14 amino acids long.

This chain joins TRBV4-2 and TRBJ2-6; weak D call: TRBD1 (5 bases). Between the trimmed V and J ends, which lost 0 bases and 0 bases, there was a span of 6 bases. The CDR3 consists of 16 residues. Germline loops: CDR1 LGHNA, CDR2 YNFKEQ. The CDR3 spells CASSQDQGSGANVLTF. CDR3 nucleotides: TGTGCCAGCAGCCAAGATCAGGGCTCTGGGGCCAACGTCCTGACTTTC.

The V gene is TRBV20-1, the J gene TRBJ2-7, with D possibly TRBD2 on 5 matching bases. The CDR3 runs 13 residues. Trimming removed 3 bases from V and 3 bases from J, with 12 bases in between. Germline V gene sequence: CDR1 DFQATT, CDR2 SNEGSKA (reference sequence). The CDR3 reads CSASEGSDYEQYV. The CDR3 DNA is TGCAGTGCTAGTGAGGGCTCAGACTACGAGCAGTACGTC.

This clonotype was detected only a few times. The genes are TRBV6-1 and TRBJ1-5; 10 bases agree with TRBD1. The CDR3 consists of 15 residues. V lost 6 bases to trimming and J lost 5 bases; unmatched junction nucleotides: 7. CDR1 and CDR2 from the germline V gene are MNHNS and SASEGT. CDR3 residues: CASRSGTGAYQPQHF. The CDR3 DNA sequence: TGTGCCAGCAGGTCCGGGACAGGGGCGTATCAGCCCCAGCATTTT.